This T cell receptor (beta chain) was identified in a study of cytomegalovirus exposure and HLA in healthy donors. Study background: Within an early data release were approximately 85 million unique TCRs drawn from HLA-typed donors.

Broader study findings: The study put under 200 TCR beta chains on its list as cytomegalovirus-associated. Later on, an analysis tied over 15,000 TCR beta sequences to HLA alleles at 0.05 false discovery rate. As confirmed in vitro, a few CMV-associated chains were specific for CMV antigens.

Trimming shortened V by 4 bases and J by 7 bases, and 14 bases separated the two germline ends. CDR1 and CDR2 from the germline V gene are ENHRY and SYGVKD. This CDR3 spans 13 amino acids. The PCR made use of 60 Vbeta and 13 Jbeta primers. Repertoires were generated with immunoSEQ multiplex PCR, while TCRdb's copy carries only in-frame clones and drops some. The data contain 150,000 to 200,000 clones, 65% to 80% of them seen just once; the ten biggest clones take up under 5.5%. Turning to this clone: The antigen is unknown.

The TCR was taken from a young man in good health and CMV-seropositive. Sequences were obtained from PBMCs. The chain has TRBV10-3 and TRBJ2-7; D unresolved. This CDR3 is CAISALGFGEQYV. The CDR3 coding sequence is TGTGCCATCAGTGCTTTAGGGTTTGGGGAGCAGTACGTC.